Described below is a single T cell receptor beta chain sequence and its context. This clonotype was counted between two and nine times. Its binding antigen is unknown. No much larger clone is present one base from it, and per-base qualities are unavailable. The entry originates in a study of T-cell reconstitution after alpha-beta-depleted transplantation in children (dated by TCRdb to 2016 to 2017). As for the study more broadly: Using TCR repertoire profiling, the study followed T-cell immune reconstitution in a quantitative way in children after TCRalphabeta/CD19-depleted allogeneic hematopoietic cell transplantation.

The research as a whole found: The apparently early alphabetaT-cell count recovery about two months after transplant was reportedly dependent on only several hundred rapidly expanded clones derived from non-depleted graft cells. Over the following months the frequencies of hyperexpanded clones went down, and after one year T-cell counts and TCRbeta diversity were mostly credited to newly produced T cells. In some patients, high TCRbeta diversity at day 60 was attributed to recipient T cells and intrathymic progenitors that had survived conditioning.

In light of the paper, this sample's treatment or condition label describes: allogeneic hematopoietic cell transplantation with graft depleted of TCRalphabeta T cells and CD19 B cells. The transplant recipients were children given TCRalphabeta/CD19-depleted allogeneic hematopoietic cell grafts. Based on the germline V gene, the CDR1 and CDR2 sequences are ENHRY and SYGVKD. The CDR3, cysteine through phenylalanine, is 16 amino acids long. Just the 48-base CDR3 DNA is kept, in frame starting at base 1. Trimming costs V 8 bases and J 2 bases, and their ends lie 18 bases apart. The receptor library was made with PCR. Sequencing used an Illumina HiSeq 2500. TCR libraries were prepared with molecular barcoding, using unique molecular identifiers to normalize TCRbeta repertoire quantification. TCRdb itself trimmed the public reads at Q25 with fastp, ran MiXCR and retained productive beta chains. Records with the same CDR3 protein are collapsed into one entry carrying the most frequent genes and DNA. The sample table holds 200,000 to 250,000 distinct CDR3 sequences, of which about 8.2% were seen once. Less than 40% of the sample is taken by the ten largest.

This sample comprised PBMCs, mostly from graft donor cells, obtained 360 days after TCRalphabeta/CD19-depleted stem cell transplant. The clonotype originates from a male patient aged 2-15 years who had a stem cell transplant for acute myeloid leukemia, so the T cells may come from the graft donor. Here the chain combines TRBV10-3 and TRBJ2-2; TRBD2 might be the D gene, on 7 matching bases. CDR3 reads: CAIRFGGAVNTGELFF. The DNA sequence is given as TGTGCCATCCGATTTGGGGGGGCCGTCAACACCGGGGAGCTGTTTTTT.